Presented here are 16 T cell receptor beta chains from one specimen sequenced in a study of cytomegalovirus exposure and HLA in healthy donors. Amplification used 60 Vbeta primers and 13 Jbeta primers. Profiled with immunoSEQ multiplex PCR; TCRdb holds only in-frame clones, not every one. The sample holds 90,000 or so clones; 60% to 80% are singletons and the top ten take 20% to 25%. Sequencing input: PBMCs. The receptors originated from a woman in her forties or fifties in good health and CMV-seropositive.

The rearrangement joins TRBV2 to TRBJ2-2, with 13 nucleotides matching TRBD2. The CDR3 spans 16 residues. Germline-derived CDR1 and CDR2 are SNHLY and FYNNEI. V dropped 5 bases and J dropped 7; count of bases not matched to a gene: 7. CDR3 coding DNA: TGTGCCAGCAGTTTCGGACTAGCGGGAGCGGACGGGGAGCTGTTTTTT. Translated: CASSFGLAGADGELFF.

The chain is built from TRBV18 and TRBJ2-7; possibly TRBD1 for D (6 bases). This CDR3 spans 15 amino acids. Trimming cost V 3 bases and J 3 bases, with 15 bases left between them. CDR1 KGHSH and CDR2 LQKENI come from the germline V gene. CDR3 region: CASSPGGGQLYEQYF. For the CDR3, the DNA is TGTGCCAGCTCACCCGGAGGAGGACAGCTCTACGAGCAGTACTTC.

The chain joins TRBV19 to TRBJ1-4, with D perhaps matching TRBD1 (5 bases). The CDR3 is 14 residues long. The germline gives CDR1 LNHDA, CDR2 SQIVND (reference sequence). V was cut by 7 bases and J by 8 bases, with 17 bases left in between. This chain's CDR3 is CASTEMGLREKLFF. CDR3 in DNA: TGTGCCAGTACAGAAATGGGGCTTCGCGAAAAACTGTTTTTT.

This chain links TRBV15 with TRBJ2-3; 9 nucleotides match TRBD1. This CDR3 spans 12 amino acids. In germline, CDR1 is LNHNV, CDR2 YYDKDF (reference sequence). The trim removed 4 bases at V and 15 bases at J, leaving 8 bases unmatched. CDR3 nucleotide sequence: TGTGCCACCAGCATAGGACAGGGGTATCTCTATTTT. This encodes CATSIGQGYLYF.

This chain links TRBV6-1 with TRBJ1-3; D remains ambiguous. Trimming left V 6 bases short and J 2 bases short, with 5 bases between. Germline assignment: CDR1 MNHNS and CDR2 SASEGT. The CDR3 spans 12 residues. The CDR3 region has the DNA TGTGCCAGCAGAAGAGCTGGAAACACCATATATTTT. Residues: CASRRAGNTIYF.

This clone appeared a single time. Other DNA sequences in this specimen translate into the identical CDR3. The chain joins TRBV19 to TRBJ1-1; D may be TRBD1 (5 bases). CDR3 size: 15 residues. Germline V CDR1 and CDR2: LNHDA, SQIVND (reference sequence). Trimming removed 0 bases from V and 0 bases from J, with 8 bases in between. CDR3 amino acids: CASSIEGVMNTEAFF. CDR3 in DNA: TGTGCCAGTAGTATAGAAGGGGTCATGAACACTGAAGCTTTCTTT.

A single count supports this clone. V and J are TRBV19 and TRBJ2-1; 8 bases are a match to TRBD2. Trimming removed 10 bases from V and 5 bases from J; junction bases left unmatched: 16. The CDR3 contains 16 residues. Germline V gives CDR1 LNHDA, CDR2 SQIVND (reference sequence). CDR3 coding DNA: TGTGCCACCCAGCGGGGGAGCTTAATGACACACAATGAGCAGTTCTTC. Amino acid sequence: CATQRGSLMTHNEQFF.

This clone has only one observation. This chain connects TRBV11-2 to TRBJ1-2; D may be TRBD1 (5 bases). Trimming removed 6 bases from V and 6 bases from J, with 23 bases in between. The CDR3 length is 16 residues. Germline CDR1 is SGHAT and CDR2 is FQNNGV. The CDR3 spells CASRPAFGARGDGYTF. The CDR3 nucleotides read TGTGCCAGCAGACCCGCCTTTGGGGCGCGAGGTGATGGCTACACCTTC.

The chain links TRBV5-1 to TRBJ1-1; 9 nucleotides align to TRBD1. V lost 4 bases and J lost 5; bases outside the gene matches: 6. Germline-derived CDR1 and CDR2 are SGHRS and YFSETQ. This CDR3 spans 14 amino acids. The CDR3 region has the DNA TGCGCCAGCAGCCGTGGACAGGGGCGAACTGAAGCTTTCTTT. Translating it yields CASSRGQGRTEAFF.

Details on this clone: Other nucleotide sequences from this sample produce the same CDR3. CDR3 DNA sequence: TGCGCCAGCAGCTTGTGGGCAGGCAACACTGAAGCTTTCTTT. Amino acids: CASSLWAGNTEAFF. The rearrangement uses TRBV5-1 and TRBJ1-1; the D is unclear. The CDR3 spans 14 residues. Germline V gene data show CDR1 as SGHRS and CDR2 as YFSETQ. The V and J ends lost 1 base and 2 bases respectively, with 9 bases between them.

This chain uses TRBV9 with TRBJ1-1; the D is unclear. CDR1 SGDLS and CDR2 YYNGEE come from the germline V gene. The CDR3 is made up of 14 amino acids. Trimming removed 0 bases from V and 5 bases from J, with 11 bases in between. The CDR3 bases are TGTGCCAGCAGCGTAGGGTGGAGTGGAACTGAAGCTTTCTTT. Encoded protein: CASSVGWSGTEAFF.

This rearrangement joins TRBV18 to TRBJ1-3, with D possibly being TRBD1 (6 bases). The germline V gene encodes CDR1 KGHSH and CDR2 LQKENI. This CDR3 contains 15 residues. Trimming took 2 bases from V and 4 from J, leaving 12 bases between them. The CDR3 spells CASSPRTAGGNTIYF. As DNA, the CDR3 is TGTGCCAGCTCACCAAGGACAGCTGGGGGAAACACCATATATTTT.

The chain links TRBV7-8 to TRBJ1-1; TRBD1 is a possible D gene (5 bases). The germline V gene encodes CDR1 SGHVS and CDR2 FQNEAQ. V lost 1 base, J lost 8 bases, and 14 bases lay in between. The CDR3 covers 14 residues. CDR3 nucleotide sequence: TGTGCCAGCAGCTTAGAAGTGGCCGGGGGAGAAGCTTTCTTT. It is translated as CASSLEVAGGEAFF.

The genes are TRBV30 and TRBJ1-4; TRBD1 agrees at 9 bases. The germline V gene has CDR1 GTSNPN and CDR2 SVGIG (reference sequence). V was pared by 5 bases and J by 5 bases, with 3 bases of the junction left unmatched. The CDR3 loop spans 13 amino acids. The CDR3 bases are TGTGCCTGGGGGACAGGGACAAATGAAAAACTGTTTTTT. This sequence encodes CAWGTGTNEKLFF.

The chain couples TRBV10-3 to TRBJ1-1; D gene uncertain. Trimming stripped 10 bases from V and 4 bases from J, with 16 bases between. The CDR3 runs to 13 residues. Germline CDR1 and CDR2: ENHRY and SYGVKD. The CDR3 loop is CASTAVRGTEAFF. CDR3 in DNA: TGTGCCAGCACGGCCGTCCGCGGCACTGAAGCTTTCTTT.

V is TRBV19 and J is TRBJ2-3, with TRBD2 identical over 9 bases. Germline CDR1 reads LNHDA; CDR2 reads SQIVND (reference sequence). Trimming took 3 bases from V and 0 from J; bases not matched to a gene: 4. This CDR3 comprises 16 residues. CDR3 nucleotides: TGTGCCAGTAGTATGTTGAGCGGGGGGAGCACAGATACGCAGTATTTT. It translates to CASSMLSGGSTDTQYF.